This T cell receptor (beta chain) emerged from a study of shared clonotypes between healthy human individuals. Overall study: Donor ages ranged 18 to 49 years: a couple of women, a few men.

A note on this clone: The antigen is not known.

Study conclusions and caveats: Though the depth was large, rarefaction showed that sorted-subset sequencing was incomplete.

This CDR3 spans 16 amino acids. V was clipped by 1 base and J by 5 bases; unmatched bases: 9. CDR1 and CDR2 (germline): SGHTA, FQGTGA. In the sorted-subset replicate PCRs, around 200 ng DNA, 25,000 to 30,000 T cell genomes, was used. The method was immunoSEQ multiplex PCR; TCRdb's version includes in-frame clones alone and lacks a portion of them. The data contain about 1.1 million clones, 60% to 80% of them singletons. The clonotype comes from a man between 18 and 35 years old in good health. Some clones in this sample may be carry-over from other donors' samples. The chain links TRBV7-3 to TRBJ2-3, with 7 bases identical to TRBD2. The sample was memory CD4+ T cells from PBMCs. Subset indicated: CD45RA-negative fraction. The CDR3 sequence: CASSLNGGSFGDTQYF. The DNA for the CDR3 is TGTGCCAGCAGCTTAAACGGCGGGAGTTTCGGAGATACGCAGTATTTT.